Sequencing of this T cell receptor beta chain was carried out in a study of blood T cell repertoires in COVID-19. As for the study in general: Specimens from acute and convalescent COVID-19 originated in the United States, Italy and Spain.

Per the original data handling: Amplification of reference gene primers was used by the study to estimate nucleated cell counts. TCRdb's copy holds only in-frame clones and misses some; the assay was immunoSEQ multiplex PCR. That table supplies the V and J calls and clone size; D and trimming were determined from the DNA. The profile shows under 350,000 clones, more than 75% of them singletons. All enrollees were about 18 to 89 years old and from 20 to 30 US areas. V gave up 6 bases and J gave up 0 bases; unmatched junction bases: 8. CDR1 is LNHDA, CDR2 SQIVND, per germline (reference sequence). This CDR3 spans 15 amino acids.

This sequence joins TRBV19 and TRBJ2-7; 7 bases are shared with TRBD1. The sample taken for sequencing was PBMCs or T cells enriched from blood (not recorded which). This sequence originates from a woman younger than 35 who had recovered from COVID-19. The CDR3 DNA sequence: TGTGCCAGTAGCCCCGGACAGGACATCTCCTACGAGCAGTACTTC. This gives the protein CASSPGQDISYEQYF.